This T cell receptor (beta chain) emerged from a study of cytomegalovirus exposure and HLA in healthy donors. Study as a whole: The same platform was used for the 130 or so validation repertoires as for the roughly 660 first-cohort repertoires, as reported in a later analysis.

Per germline, CDR1 MNHEY and CDR2 SMNVEV (reference sequence). Deletions cut 4 bases from V and 8 bases from J, with 11 bases between. The CDR3 covers 12 residues. The donors were members of the validation cohort, which comprised 90 to 150 subjects and was separate from the first cohort of 666 subjects. This clone was seen once. TCRdb's table, derived via immunoSEQ multiplex PCR, lists solely in-frame clones and lacks some. Of 150,000 to 200,000 clones in the sample, 80% to 85% were seen once. The rearrangement joins TRBV27 to TRBJ1-1, with a tentative D call TRBD1 (5 bases). Sequencing input: PBMCs. The TCR sequence derives from a woman between 18 and 29 years old in good health and CMV-seropositive. This CDR3 reads CASSSGLREAFF. CDR3 bases: TGTGCCAGCAGTTCGGGACTGAGGGAAGCTTTCTTT.